This TCR beta chain was recovered during a study of CD8 T cells in Susac syndrome. RNA in amounts of about 0.45 to 1 ug was reverse transcribed with random hexamers. An immunoSEQ multiplex PCR amplified TCR beta CDR3 over 54 Vbeta and 13 Jbeta. TCRdb redid the calling of the immunoSEQ multiplex PCR reads with MiXCR, one entry per CDR3 protein. The sample has 140,000 to 150,000 distinct CDR3 sequences, 90% to 95% seen once; the top ten hold around 0.12%. Concerning this clonotype: Its antigen is still unknown.

Study-level results: The study acknowledged a relatively small number of individuals in its TCR sequencing and HLA analysis.

Sequencing of TCR beta, carried out with a high-throughput approach, was applied to CD8+ and CD4+ T cells from the blood. Negative isolation was applied to CD8+ and CD4+ T cells, and FACS enrichment was applied to TEMRA cells. Germline V gene data show CDR1 as SGHTA and CDR2 as FQGNSA. V gave up 3 bases and J gave up 2 bases, with 13 bases separating them. This CDR3 is built from 16 residues. The sequencing sample was made of CD4+ T cells from PBMCs. The clonotype originates from a human donor with multiple sclerosis. The chain combines TRBV7-2 with TRBJ1-4; no reliable D call. The CDR3 sequence: CASSLEGTRTNEKLFF. Written as DNA, the CDR3 is TGTGCCAGCAGCTTGGAGGGTACGCGGACTAATGAAAAACTGTTTTTT.